One and the same sample provided the 24 T cell receptor beta chains below, sequenced in a study of T-cell memory formation after mild COVID-19. TCRdb re-called the 5' RACE reads through MiXCR, storing one row per CDR3 protein. The repertoire holds approximately 500,000 distinct CDR3 sequences, with roughly 23% as singletons. Sequences were obtained from PBMCs or a T cell subset sorted from them (not recorded which). Every receptor here comes from an adult woman who had mild COVID-19 (a few samples of this study predate the infection). Cell type and time point are not known.

The V gene is TRBV7-9, the J gene TRBJ2-5, with TRBD1 matching 7 bases. Per the germline V gene, CDR1 is SEHNR and CDR2 is FQNEAQ (reference sequence). With 1 base clipped from V and 1 base from J, the junction kept 3 bases outside the gene matches. This CDR3 comprises 15 residues. CDR3: CASSLGGTAQETQYF. The CDR3 region has the DNA TGTGCCAGCAGCTTAGGAGGGACAGCCCAAGAGACCCAGTACTTC. Filled out from reference TRBV7-9 and TRBJ2-5, the complete variable domain reads DTGVSQNPRHKITKRGQNVTFRCDPISEHNRLYWYRQTLGQGPEFLTYFQNEAQLEKSRLLSDRFSAERPKGSFSTLEIQRTEQGDSAMYLCASSLGGTAQETQYFGPGTRLLVL.

This clonotype was seen only a few times. This chain joins TRBV24-1 and TRBJ2-1; 8 bases are a match to TRBD1. Germline V CDR1 and CDR2: KGHDR, SFDVKD. Germline trimming cut 1 base from V and 7 bases from J; bases unmatched to any gene: 5. The CDR3 length is 15 residues. DNA of the CDR3: TGTGCCACCAGTGATTTTAGTCAGGGGGCTAATGAGCAGTTCTTC. This encodes CATSDFSQGANEQFF.

V usage is TRBV20-1 and J usage is TRBJ2-1; TRBD1 is a possible D gene (5 bases). The CDR3 runs 13 residues. The ends were cut back, 7 bases at V and 8 bases at J, with 18 bases in the middle. Germline values: CDR1 DFQATT, CDR2 SNEGSKA (reference sequence). DNA of the CDR3: TGCAGTGTCGTGGGCCCAGGGCGCGATGAGCAGTTCTTC. Protein product: CSVVGPGRDEQFF.

This chain joins TRBV6-5 and TRBJ2-7, with D perhaps matching TRBD2 (6 bases). The V and J ends lost 0 bases and 3 bases respectively, with 9 bases between them. The germline gives CDR1 MNHEY, CDR2 SVGAGI. The CDR3 spans 14 residues. The CDR3, as DNA: TGTGCCAGCAGTTACTCGAAGGGAGGCTACGAGCAGTACTTC. This translates into CASSYSKGGYEQYF.

This clonotype was seen more than once but under ten times. The rearrangement uses TRBV6-5 and TRBJ2-1; D unresolved. The V gene's germline CDR1 is MNHEY and CDR2 SVGAGI. The CDR3 runs to 14 residues. Deletions cut 2 bases from V and 6 bases from J, with 11 bases between. The CDR3 region has the DNA TGTGCCAGCAGTTACGATGTCGGTTCCAATGAGCAGTTCTTC. Residues: CASSYDVGSNEQFF.

This clonotype came up a few times. This chain connects TRBV5-1 to TRBJ1-1; D not resolved. CDR1 SGHRS and CDR2 YFSETQ come from the germline V gene. Deletions cut 0 bases from V and 5 bases from J, with 14 bases between. The CDR3 totals 15 residues. DNA for the CDR3: TGCGCCAGCAGCTTGGAGGTTCGGTCGGCTACTGAAGCTTTCTTT. This translates into CASSLEVRSATEAFF.

V gene TRBV6-5 combines with J gene TRBJ2-7; TRBD1 aligns across 8 bases. The CDR3 loop spans 15 amino acids. The germline gives CDR1 MNHEY, CDR2 SVGAGI. V shed 5 bases and J 2 bases; nucleotides not matched to a gene: 8. CDR3 sequence reads: CASSRNGQGPYEQYF. In DNA, the CDR3 is TGTGCCAGCAGTCGGAATGGACAGGGACCCTACGAGCAGTACTTC.

The CDR3 loop is CASSRSRELDREQYF. For the CDR3, the DNA is TGTGCCAGCAGCAGGAGCCGTGAGTTGGATCGCGAGCAGTACTTC. The chain combines TRBV7-9 with TRBJ2-7; D is unclear. The CDR3 runs 15 residues. Germline values: CDR1 SEHNR, CDR2 FQNEAQ (reference sequence). Trimming took off 5 bases at V and 6 bases at J, with 20 bases between the two ends.

This clonotype has more than one count but fewer than ten. V gene TRBV12-3 or TRBV12-4 combines with J gene TRBJ2-7, with 11 bases lining up with TRBD2. CDR3 length: 15 residues. Trimming took 3 bases from V and 2 from J; bases not matched to a gene: 3. The CDR3 here is CASSFGTSGTYEQYF. DNA for the CDR3: TGTGCCAGCAGTTTCGGGACTAGCGGTACCTACGAGCAGTACTTC.

This clonotype was observed a few times. V gene TRBV5-6 combines with J gene TRBJ1-1, with 7 bases aligning to TRBD1. The junction had 7 bases not matched to a gene; V was cut back by 2 bases and J by 0 bases. This CDR3 spans 16 amino acids. Germline V lookup: CDR1 SGHDT, CDR2 YYEEEE. CDR3 sequence (DNA): TGTGCCAGCAGCTTACTCGGGGACAGCTTGAACACTGAAGCTTTCTTT. As protein: CASSLLGDSLNTEAFF.

The chain employs TRBV19 and TRBJ1-4; D call uncertain. With 5 bases removed from V and 0 bases from J, the gap between germline ends came to 4 bases. Germline CDR1 is LNHDA and CDR2 is SQIVND (reference sequence). The CDR3 spans 13 residues. CDR3 residues: CASSWATNEKLFF. Written as DNA, the CDR3 is TGTGCCAGTAGTTGGGCAACTAATGAAAAACTGTTTTTT.

This clonotype occurred a few times. This chain joins TRBV7-9 and TRBJ2-2; possibly TRBD2 for D (5 bases). Germline V gene lookup returns CDR1 SEHNR and CDR2 FQNEAQ (reference sequence). The CDR3 is 12 residues long. The ends were cut back, 8 bases at V and 7 bases at J, with 11 bases in the middle. For the CDR3, the DNA is TGTGCCAGCTTTCGGGAAGGCGGGGAGCTGTTTTTT. Encoded protein: CASFREGGELFF.

There are many counts of this clonotype. The chain links TRBV20-1 to TRBJ1-5, with D perhaps matching TRBD1 (5 bases). V lost 1 base and J 3 bases, leaving 19 bases between the germline ends. Germline V CDR1 and CDR2: DFQATT, SNEGSKA (reference sequence). This CDR3 is built from 17 residues. The CDR3 coding sequence is TGCAGTGCTAGAGCCGAGTCCGACAGCACCGTCAATCAGCCCCAGCATTTT. Amino acid sequence: CSARAESDSTVNQPQHF.

The J gene is TRBJ1-5, the V gene TRBV6-2 or TRBV6-3; TRBD1 agrees at 8 bases. This CDR3 is 14 amino acids long. Germline-derived CDR1 and CDR2 are MNHEY and SVGEGT. After removal of 6 bases from V and 3 bases from J, the junction contained 4 bases not matched to a gene. CDR3 protein: CASRQTGDNQPQHF. Written as DNA, the CDR3 is TGTGCCAGCAGACAGACAGGGGACAATCAGCCCCAGCATTTT.

This sequence joins TRBV24-1 and TRBJ2-3; 7 bases agree with TRBD2. In germline, CDR1 is KGHDR, CDR2 SFDVKD. V dropped 3 bases and J dropped 2; count of bases not matched to a gene: 16. The CDR3 contains 19 residues. CDR3 in amino acids: CATSDPFPSPAGPTDTQYF. DNA for the CDR3: TGTGCCACCAGTGATCCATTCCCATCTCCAGCGGGACCCACAGATACGCAGTATTTT.

This clonotype is a singleton in its sample. This chain links TRBV6-5 with TRBJ2-7, with D uncertain. The germline V gene encodes CDR1 MNHEY and CDR2 SVGAGI. The V end lost 6 bases, the J end lost 2 bases, and 17 bases lay between the germline ends. This CDR3 is built from 15 residues. CDR3 in amino acids: CASSTDPGPPYEQYF. DNA for the CDR3: TGTGCCAGCAGCACCGACCCTGGGCCTCCCTACGAGCAGTACTTC.

This chain uses TRBV7-2 with TRBJ2-3; either TRBD1 or TRBD2 may supply D (6 bases each). CDR1 SGHTA and CDR2 FQGNSA come from the germline V gene. V lost 6 bases, J lost 6 bases, and 22 bases lay in between. The CDR3 contains 16 residues. CDR3 amino acids: CASRIHPGGVADTQYF. The CDR3 DNA follows: TGTGCCAGCAGGATCCACCCCGGGGGCGTGGCGGATACGCAGTATTTT.

The chain joins TRBV11-2 to TRBJ2-5, with D unresolved. The CDR3 is 14 amino acids. The V gene lost 0 bases and the J gene lost 4 bases, with 9 bases spanning the gap. Germline lookup yields CDR1 SGHAT and CDR2 FQNNGV. CDR3 in amino acids: CASSLEPGGETQYF. For the CDR3, the DNA is TGTGCCAGCAGCTTAGAGCCGGGTGGAGAGACCCAGTACTTC.

This rearrangement joins TRBV6-2 or TRBV6-3 to TRBJ2-7, with 9 bases fitting TRBD2. Germline V gives CDR1 MNHEY, CDR2 SVGEGT. This CDR3 comprises 18 residues. V trimming: 2 bases; J trimming: 0 bases; junction bases outside the gene matches: 11. The CDR3 region is CASSYGGKTSGGSYEQYF. CDR3 nucleotide sequence: TGTGCCAGCAGTTACGGGGGGAAGACTAGCGGAGGCTCCTACGAGCAGTACTTC.

V gene TRBV29-1 combines with J gene TRBJ1-2, with D possibly being TRBD1 (5 bases). The V end lost 6 bases, the J end lost 8 bases, and 13 bases lay between the germline ends. This CDR3 comprises 11 residues. Germline CDR1 is SQVTM and CDR2 is ANQGSEA. CDR3 nucleotides: TGCAGCGTCAACAAGGGGTTAGGCTACACCTTC. Amino acid sequence: CSVNKGLGYTF.

V gene TRBV7-8 combines with J gene TRBJ2-5; weak D call: TRBD2 (5 bases). Germline-derived CDR1 and CDR2 are SGHVS and FQNEAQ. Trimming shortened V by 5 bases and J by 2 bases, and 12 bases separated the two germline ends. This CDR3 is built from 14 residues. The DNA for the CDR3 is TGTGCCAGCAGCCCCGGACTGTTACAAGAGACCCAGTACTTC. Protein: CASSPGLLQETQYF.

This sequence joins TRBV11-2 and TRBJ2-7; 8 nucleotides agree with TRBD2. This CDR3 has 14 amino acids. Germline lookup yields CDR1 SGHAT and CDR2 FQNNGV. V was clipped by 5 bases and J by 4 bases; unmatched bases: 7. In DNA, the CDR3 is TGTGCCAGCAGCCAAACGGGCGGGGGGTACGAGCAGTACTTC. Protein product: CASSQTGGGYEQYF.

This clonotype was detected many times. The V and J genes are TRBV9 and TRBJ2-3, with D tentatively TRBD2 (5 bases). V lost 3 bases and J lost 4, with 12 bases in between. Per germline, CDR1 SGDLS and CDR2 YYNGEE. The CDR3 runs 14 residues. In DNA form, the CDR3 reads TGTGCCAGCAGCGCCTGGACTCTTCCAGATACGCAGTATTTT. This sequence encodes CASSAWTLPDTQYF.

The gene calls are TRBV7-3 and TRBJ2-7; 8 bases match TRBD2. With 4 bases clipped from V and 3 bases from J, the junction kept 11 bases outside the gene matches. Per germline, CDR1 SGHTA and CDR2 FQGTGA. The CDR3 spans 16 residues. The CDR3 sequence: CASSSGPAGVGYEQYF. The CDR3 bases are TGTGCCAGCAGCTCCGGACCAGCGGGGGTAGGCTACGAGCAGTACTTC.